One and the same sample provided the 22 T cell receptor beta chains below, sequenced in a study of shared clonotypes between healthy human individuals. Data came from immunoSEQ multiplex PCR; TCRdb stores just in-frame clones and leaves some out. This table holds around 1.9 million clones, 93% found once. Positively selected for CCR7, the CD45RO-negative cells used as naive CD8 cells excluded terminally differentiated effector memory CD45RA+ cells. Specimen: naive CD8+ T cells from PBMCs. These receptors were obtained from a man younger than 35 in good health. Some clones in this sample may be carry-over from other donors' samples.

This clone was counted a few times. The chain combines TRBV5-1 with TRBJ1-4, with a tentative D call TRBD1 (5 bases). The germline V and J ends were trimmed by 8 bases and 7 bases, with 15 bases remaining between them. Germline lookup yields CDR1 SGHRS and CDR2 YFSETQ. The CDR3 runs to 13 residues. The CDR3 reads CARLGNGGEKLFF. The CDR3 DNA reads as TGCGCCAGACTGGGGAATGGGGGTGAAAAACTGTTTTTT.

This chain links TRBV7-3 with TRBJ1-2, with no clear D. Germline CDR1 is SGHTA and CDR2 is FQGTGA. Trimming removed 5 bases at V and 4 bases at J, with 14 bases between. The CDR3 is 14 residues long. The CDR3 DNA follows: TGTGCCAGCAGCCCCTCGGTGGGAGCCTATGGCTACACCTTC. Translation: CASSPSVGAYGYTF.

The chain uses TRBV7-9 and TRBJ2-5; TRBD1 aligns across 8 bases. The CDR3 sequence is 14 residues long. The V gene's germline CDR1 is SEHNR and CDR2 FQNEAQ (reference sequence). Trimming removed 3 bases from V and 4 bases from J; junction bases left unmatched: 4. CDR3 residues: CASSFRTGSETQYF. CDR3 in DNA: TGTGCCAGCAGCTTCCGGACAGGGTCAGAGACCCAGTACTTC. Full variable domain (outside the CDR3, taken from reference TRBV7-9 and TRBJ2-5): DTGVSQNPRHKITKRGQNVTFRCDPISEHNRLYWYRQTLGQGPEFLTYFQNEAQLEKSRLLSDRFSAERPKGSFSTLEIQRTEQGDSAMYLCASSFRTGSETQYFGPGTRLLVL.

This sequence joins TRBV5-6 and TRBJ2-5; D ambiguous. CDR1 is SGHDT and CDR2 is YYEEEE in the germline V gene. The CDR3 runs to 12 residues. V was cut by 1 base and J by 4 bases, with 5 bases left in between. CDR3 DNA: TGTGCCAGCAGCTTGTCCGGAGAGACCCAGTACTTC. Translating gives CASSLSGETQYF.

This chain joins TRBV28 and TRBJ1-5; a possible D gene is TRBD1 (6 bases). The germline CDR1 and CDR2 sequences are MDHEN and SYDVKM. The CDR3 has 14 residues. The V and J ends lost 7 bases and 4 bases respectively, with 14 bases between them. The CDR3 reads CASKLDGTNQPQHF. In nucleotides, the CDR3 is TGTGCCAGCAAGCTGGACGGGACAAATCAGCCCCAGCATTTT.

As concerns this clone: Within the sample, other DNA sequences also encode this same CDR3. This chain joins TRBV30 and TRBJ1-2; no firm D call. Germline V gene data show CDR1 as GTSNPN and CDR2 as SVGIG (reference sequence). Trimming left V 0 bases short and J 11 bases short, with 10 bases between. This CDR3 comprises 11 residues. The CDR3 region is CAWSVGVGYTF. Here the CDR3 DNA reads TGTGCCTGGAGTGTAGGCGTGGGTTACACCTTC.

The V gene is TRBV4-1, the J gene TRBJ1-4; unclear D gene. The CDR3 consists of 15 residues. Trimming removed 4 bases at V and 7 bases at J, with 16 bases between. Looked up from germline, CDR1 is MGHRA and CDR2 is YSYEKL. The CDR3 sequence: CASSRLEGWAEKLFF. DNA of the CDR3: TGCGCCAGCAGCCGACTTGAGGGCTGGGCTGAAAAACTGTTTTTT.

The chain links TRBV27 to TRBJ2-5; D perhaps matches TRBD2 (5 bases). The V end lost 5 bases, the J end lost 5 bases, and 15 bases lay between the germline ends. The germline gives CDR1 MNHEY, CDR2 SMNVEV (reference sequence). The CDR3 runs to 14 residues. The DNA for the CDR3 is TGTGCCAGCAGTCGGATAGGGAGAGGGGAGACCCAGTACTTC. Its protein is CASSRIGRGETQYF.

The chain links TRBV13 to TRBJ2-3; D gene unclear. V lost 5 bases and J 1 base, leaving 31 bases between the germline ends. Per the germline V gene, CDR1 is PRHDT and CDR2 is FYEKMQ (reference sequence). CDR3 length: 21 residues. The CDR3 DNA is TGTGCCAGCAGCCAACGGTGGACGGAGACTCGCGCCACTACTCGCACAGATACGCAGTATTTT. Translated: CASSQRWTETRATTRTDTQYF.

The rearrangement joins TRBV7-6 to TRBJ2-7; the D gene is possibly TRBD1 (5 bases). The germline CDR1 and CDR2 sequences are SGHVS and FNYEAQ. The V end was cut by 1 base, the J end by 4 bases, with 11 bases between. CDR3 size: 14 residues. This CDR3 reads CASSLGQSIYEQYF. The CDR3 DNA follows: TGTGCCAGCAGCTTAGGACAGTCGATTTACGAGCAGTACTTC.

The chain has TRBV11-2 and TRBJ2-1; perhaps TRBD2 as D (6 bases). Germline values: CDR1 SGHAT, CDR2 FQNNGV. Between the trimmed V and J ends, which lost 7 bases and 8 bases, there was a span of 12 bases. The CDR3 is 12 amino acids. CDR3 DNA: TGTGCCAGCACCTTGGGGGGAGATGAGCAGTTCTTC. Its protein is CASTLGGDEQFF.

Remarks on this clone: This specimen includes other DNA sequences encoding the same CDR3. This sequence joins TRBV9 and TRBJ2-7; possibly TRBD1 for D (5 bases). This CDR3 has 14 amino acids. V shed 0 bases and J shed 2 bases, with 9 bases lying between them. Per germline, CDR1 SGDLS and CDR2 YYNGEE. The CDR3 sequence is CASSVGGAAYEQYF. In nucleotides, the CDR3 is TGTGCCAGCAGCGTAGGTGGGGCAGCCTACGAGCAGTACTTC. Together with reference TRBV9 and TRBJ2-7, the CDR3 gives the full variable domain: DSGVTQTPKHLITATGQRVTLRCSPRSGDLSVYWYQQSLDQGLQFLIQYYNGEERAKGNILERFSAQQFPDLHSELNLSSLELGDSALYFCASSVGGAAYEQYFGPGTRLTVT.

The chain is built from TRBV28 and TRBJ2-2; the D call may be TRBD1 or TRBD2 (6 bases each). CDR1 is MDHEN and CDR2 is SYDVKM in the germline V gene. This CDR3 comprises 13 residues. Trimming stripped 7 bases from V and 5 bases from J, with 11 bases between. Written as DNA, the CDR3 is TGTGCCAGCAACAGGGAGGCTACCGGGGAGCTGTTTTTT. Encoded protein: CASNREATGELFF.

The chain combines TRBV19 with TRBJ1-4; no reliable D call. Trimming removed 5 bases from V and 5 bases from J, with 12 bases in between. The germline V gene has CDR1 LNHDA and CDR2 SQIVND (reference sequence). The CDR3 contains 14 residues. In DNA, the CDR3 is TGTGCCAGTAGTGTTTGGAGAGAGAATGAAAAACTGTTTTTT. It translates to CASSVWRENEKLFF.

The J gene is TRBJ2-5, the V gene TRBV27; tentative D call: TRBD2 (5 bases). This CDR3 region has 13 residues. The ends were cut back, 5 bases at V and 5 bases at J, with 12 bases in the middle. From germline, CDR1 is MNHEY and CDR2 SMNVEV (reference sequence). The CDR3 nucleotides read TGTGCCAGCAGTGAGAGGGTGGGGGAGACCCAGTACTTC. This sequence encodes CASSERVGETQYF.

CDR3 residues: CASLRTDTGELFF. The CDR3 DNA is TGTGCCAGTCTACGGACTGACACCGGGGAGCTGTTTTTT. The chain employs TRBV19 and TRBJ2-2, with a possible D match to TRBD2 (5 bases). Per germline, CDR1 LNHDA and CDR2 SQIVND (reference sequence). The CDR3 sequence is 13 residues long. V lost 8 bases and J 3 bases, leaving 10 bases between the germline ends.

This clone was seen once. As DNA, the CDR3 is TGTGCCAGCAGCTCCCGGGGGGGGCTGGGCGAGACCCAGTACTTC. Protein sequence: CASSSRGGLGETQYF. J is TRBJ2-5 and V is TRBV9; TRBD2 aligns across 8 bases. The V gene end was trimmed by 4 bases and the J gene end by 5 bases; junction bases not matched to a gene: 10. Germline CDR1 SGDLS, CDR2 YYNGEE. This CDR3 contains 15 residues. The full variable domain, in which reference TRBV9 and TRBJ2-5 provide the parts outside the CDR3, is DSGVTQTPKHLITATGQRVTLRCSPRSGDLSVYWYQQSLDQGLQFLIQYYNGEERAKGNILERFSAQQFPDLHSELNLSSLELGDSALYFCASSSRGGLGETQYFGPGTRLLVL.

Only one count was recorded for this clone. The same CDR3 can be traced to other DNA sequences in this sample. The V and J genes are TRBV28 and TRBJ2-5, with 7 positions matching TRBD1. This CDR3 comprises 13 residues. Germline V gives CDR1 MDHEN, CDR2 SYDVKM. V trimming: 5 bases; J trimming: 2 bases; junction bases outside the gene matches: 2. In nucleotides, the CDR3 is TGTGCCAGCAGTCGGGACAGACAAGAGACCCAGTACTTC. Protein: CASSRDRQETQYF.

This chain connects TRBV9 to TRBJ2-7; perhaps TRBD1 as D (6 bases). Germline CDR1 reads SGDLS; CDR2 reads YYNGEE. CDR3 length: 20 residues. Trimming left V 0 bases short and J 2 bases short, with 27 bases between. CDR3 in DNA: TGTGCCAGCAGCGTAGTAGGGGGATCAGAGAAACAGGGTTCTACCTACGAGCAGTACTTC. Translation gives CASSVVGGSEKQGSTYEQYF.

The rearrangement uses TRBV10-1 and TRBJ2-1, with TRBD2 as a possible D gene (5 bases). V lost 4 bases and J lost 0, with 13 bases in between. The CDR3 length is 16 residues. Germline lookup yields CDR1 WNHNN and CDR2 SYGVQD (reference sequence). The chain's CDR3 is CASSGGRGYSYNEQFF. CDR3 coding DNA: TGCGCCAGCAGTGGTGGAAGAGGGTACTCCTACAATGAGCAGTTCTTC.

V gene TRBV2 combines with J gene TRBJ2-2; possible D gene TRBD1, 5 bases. Trimming pared 8 bases from V and 6 bases from J, leaving 10 bases between. The CDR3 runs 12 residues. From germline, CDR1 is SNHLY and CDR2 FYNNEI. The CDR3 protein is CASQGRSGELFF. CDR3 bases: TGTGCCAGCCAGGGAAGGTCCGGGGAGCTGTTTTTT.

J is TRBJ2-6 and V is TRBV7-3; the D is unclear. Germline CDR1 is SGHTA and CDR2 is FQGTGA. The CDR3 totals 15 residues. Deletions cut 1 base from V and 0 bases from J, with 4 bases between. The CDR3 here is CASSLKDSGANVLTF. DNA for the CDR3: TGTGCCAGCAGCTTAAAGGACTCTGGGGCCAACGTCCTGACTTTC.